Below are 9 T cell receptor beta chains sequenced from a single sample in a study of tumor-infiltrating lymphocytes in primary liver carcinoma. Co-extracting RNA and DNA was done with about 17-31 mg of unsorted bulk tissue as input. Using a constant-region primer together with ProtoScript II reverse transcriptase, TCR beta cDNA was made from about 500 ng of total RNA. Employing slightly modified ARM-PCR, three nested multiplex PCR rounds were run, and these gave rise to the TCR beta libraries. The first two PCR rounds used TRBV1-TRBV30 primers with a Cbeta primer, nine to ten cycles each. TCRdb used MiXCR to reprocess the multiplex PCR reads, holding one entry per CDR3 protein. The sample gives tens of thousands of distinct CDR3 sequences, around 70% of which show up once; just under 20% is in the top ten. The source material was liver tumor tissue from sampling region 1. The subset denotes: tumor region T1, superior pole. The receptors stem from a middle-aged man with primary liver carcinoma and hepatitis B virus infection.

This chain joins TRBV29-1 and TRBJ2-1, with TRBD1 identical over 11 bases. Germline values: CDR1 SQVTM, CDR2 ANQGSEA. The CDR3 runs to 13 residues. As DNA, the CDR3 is TGCGGATTGCCGGGACAGGGGGTGGATGAGCAGTTCTTC. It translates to CGLPGQGVDEQFF.

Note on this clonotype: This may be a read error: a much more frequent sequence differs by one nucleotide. CDR3 protein: CASSARDRGRLGTEAFF. CDR3 bases: TGTGCCAGCAGCGCCCGGGACAGGGGGCGACTTGGCACTGAAGCTTTCTTT. The J gene is TRBJ1-1, the V gene TRBV5-4; 12 bases line up with TRBD1. J gave up 4 bases and V 4 bases, and 11 bases lay outside the gene matches. CDR1 SGHNT and CDR2 YYREEE come from the germline V gene (reference sequence). This CDR3 is 17 amino acids long.

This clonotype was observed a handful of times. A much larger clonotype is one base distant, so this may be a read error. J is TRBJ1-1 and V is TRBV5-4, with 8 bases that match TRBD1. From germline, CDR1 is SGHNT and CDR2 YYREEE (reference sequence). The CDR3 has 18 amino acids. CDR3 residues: CTSSLDWRLAGDRGEAFF. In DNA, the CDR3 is TGTACCAGCAGCTTGGATTGGCGCCTGGCAGGCGACAGGGGTGAAGCTTTCTTT.

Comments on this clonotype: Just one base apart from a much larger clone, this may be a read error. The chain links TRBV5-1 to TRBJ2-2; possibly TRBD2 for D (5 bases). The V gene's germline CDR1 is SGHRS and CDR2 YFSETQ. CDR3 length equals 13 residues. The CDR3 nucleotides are TGCGCCAGCAGCTTCGAGAGCACCGGGGAGCCGTTTTTT. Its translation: CASSFESTGEPFF.

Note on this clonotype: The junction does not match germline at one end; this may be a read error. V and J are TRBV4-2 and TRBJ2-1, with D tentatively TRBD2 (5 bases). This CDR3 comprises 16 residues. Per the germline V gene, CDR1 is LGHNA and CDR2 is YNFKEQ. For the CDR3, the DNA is TGTGCTAGCAGCCGGATACCAGAACTAGATCCCAATGAGCGGTTCTTC. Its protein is CASSRIPELDPNERFF.

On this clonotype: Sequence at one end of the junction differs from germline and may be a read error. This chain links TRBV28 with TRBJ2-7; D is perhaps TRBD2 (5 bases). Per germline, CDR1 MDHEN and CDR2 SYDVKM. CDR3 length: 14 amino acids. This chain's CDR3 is CASSLNRGLYKQYF. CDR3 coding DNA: TGTGCCAGCAGTTTAAACAGAGGACTCTACAAGCAGTACTTC.

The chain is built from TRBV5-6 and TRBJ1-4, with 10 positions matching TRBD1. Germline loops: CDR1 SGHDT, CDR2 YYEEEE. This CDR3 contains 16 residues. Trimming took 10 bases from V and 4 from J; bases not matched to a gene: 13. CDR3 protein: CACNTTGGGGNEKLFF. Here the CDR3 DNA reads TGTGCCTGCAACACGACAGGGGGCGGTGGTAATGAAAAACTGTTTTTT. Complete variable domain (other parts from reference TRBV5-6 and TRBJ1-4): DAGVTQSPTHLIKTRGQQVTLRCSPKSGHDTVSWYQQALGQGPQFIFQYYEEEERQRGNFPDRFSGHQFPNYSSELNVNALLLGDSALYLCACNTTGGGGNEKLFFGSGTQLSVL.

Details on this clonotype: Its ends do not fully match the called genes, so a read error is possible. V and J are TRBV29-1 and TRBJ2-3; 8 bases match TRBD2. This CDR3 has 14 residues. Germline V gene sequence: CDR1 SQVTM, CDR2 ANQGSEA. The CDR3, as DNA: TGCAGCGTTGAAGTGGATAGCGGGGCAGATATGCAGTATTTT. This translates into CSVEVDSGADMQYF.

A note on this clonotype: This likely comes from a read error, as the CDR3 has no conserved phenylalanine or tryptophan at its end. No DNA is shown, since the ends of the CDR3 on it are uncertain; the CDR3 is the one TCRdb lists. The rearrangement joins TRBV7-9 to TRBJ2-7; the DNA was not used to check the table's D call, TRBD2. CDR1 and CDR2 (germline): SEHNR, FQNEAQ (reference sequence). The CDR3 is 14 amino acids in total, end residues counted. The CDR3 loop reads CASSRTSGGYEQCL.